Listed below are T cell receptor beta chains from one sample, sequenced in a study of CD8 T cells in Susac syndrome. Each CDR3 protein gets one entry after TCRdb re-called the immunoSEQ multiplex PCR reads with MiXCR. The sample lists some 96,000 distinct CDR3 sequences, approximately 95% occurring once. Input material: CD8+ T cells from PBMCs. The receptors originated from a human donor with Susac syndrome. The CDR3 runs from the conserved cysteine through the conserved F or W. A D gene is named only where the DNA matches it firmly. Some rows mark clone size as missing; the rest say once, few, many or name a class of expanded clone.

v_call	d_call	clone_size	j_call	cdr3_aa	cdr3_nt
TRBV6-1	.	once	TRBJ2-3	CASSEAFGGSTDTQYF	TGTGCCAGCAGTGAAGCATTTGGGGGGAGCACAGATACGCAGTATTTT
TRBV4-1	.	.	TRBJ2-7	CASSQQDGYEQYF	TGCGCCAGCAGCCAGCAGGACGGGTACGAGCAGTACTTC
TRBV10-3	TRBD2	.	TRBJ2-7	CAIASGDYEQYF	TGTGCCATCGCTAGCGGGGACTACGAGCAGTACTTC
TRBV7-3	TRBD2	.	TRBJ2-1	CASSLTGGGLGEQFF	TGTGCCAGCAGCTTAACGGGAGGGGGACTAGGGGAGCAGTTCTTC
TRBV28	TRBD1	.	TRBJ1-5	CASSVGQGVNQPQHF	TGTGCCAGCAGTGTCGGACAGGGGGTCAATCAGCCCCAGCATTTT
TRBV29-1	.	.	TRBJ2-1	CSVTGDHNEQFF	TGCAGCGTTACCGGGGACCACAATGAGCAGTTCTTC
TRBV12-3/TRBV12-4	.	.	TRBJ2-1	CASSTTGTPSEEQFF	TGTGCCAGCAGTACTACCGGGACACCTTCGGAAGAGCAGTTCTTC
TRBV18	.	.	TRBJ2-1	CASSPPGYNEQFF	TGTGCCAGCTCACCACCGGGTTACAATGAGCAGTTCTTC
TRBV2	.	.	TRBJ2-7	CASSEGGGYSYEQYF	TGTGCCAGCAGTGAAGGGGGAGGATACTCCTACGAGCAGTACTTC
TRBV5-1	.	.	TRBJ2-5	CASSSAGTQYF	TGCGCCAGCAGCTCCGCCGGGACCCAGTACTTC
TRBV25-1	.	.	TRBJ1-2	CASSESSPRDPNYGYTF	TGTGCCAGCAGTGAATCCTCTCCCAGGGACCCTAACTATGGCTACACCTTC
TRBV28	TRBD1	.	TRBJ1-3	CASSPGQGEGNTIYF	TGTGCCAGCAGTCCAGGACAGGGGGAAGGAAACACCATATATTTT
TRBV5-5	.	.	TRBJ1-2	CASSLGRIPNYGYTF	TGTGCCAGCAGCTTAGGACGGATCCCTAACTATGGCTACACCTTC
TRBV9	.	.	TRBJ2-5	CASSVGAGPETQYF	TGTGCCAGCAGCGTAGGCGCAGGGCCGGAGACCCAGTACTTC
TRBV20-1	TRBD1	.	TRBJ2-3	CKLSTGQMGTDTQYF	TGCAAGCTTTCGACGGGACAGATGGGGACAGATACGCAGTATTTT
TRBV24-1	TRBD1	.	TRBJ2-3	CASRQGGSPYF	TGTGCCTCGCGACAGGGGGGCAGTCCGTATTTT
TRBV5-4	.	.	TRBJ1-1	CASSSMGFYEAFF	TGTGCCAGCAGCTCCATGGGGTTCTATGAAGCTTTCTTT
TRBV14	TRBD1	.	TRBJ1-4	CASSHPFFGTVNEKLFF	TGTGCCAGCAGCCACCCCTTCTTCGGGACAGTTAATGAAAAACTGTTTTTT
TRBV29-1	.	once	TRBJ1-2	CSDNSYGYTF	TGCAGCGACAATAGCTATGGCTACACCTTC
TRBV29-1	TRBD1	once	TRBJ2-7	CSVEAQGKNTYEQYF	TGCAGCGTTGAGGCACAGGGGAAGAATACCTACGAGCAGTACTTC
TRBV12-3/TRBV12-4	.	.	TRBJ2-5	CASRDGTVEETQYF	TGTGCCAGCAGAGACGGGACGGTGGAGGAGACCCAGTACTTC
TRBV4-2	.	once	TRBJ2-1	CASSQRGGYNEQFF	TGTGCCAGCAGCCAAAGGGGGGGGTACAATGAGCAGTTCTTC
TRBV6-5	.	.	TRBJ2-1	CASSYFGGQEQFF	TGTGCCAGCAGTTACTTCGGGGGTCAGGAGCAGTTCTTC
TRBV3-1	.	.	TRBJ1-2	CASSQGGYYGYTF	TGTGCCAGCAGCCAAGGGGGTTACTATGGCTACACCTTC
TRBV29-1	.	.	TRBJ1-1	CSAPAGAEAFF	TGCAGCGCCCCGGCGGGCGCTGAAGCTTTCTTT
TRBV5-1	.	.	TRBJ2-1	CASSLTRDEQFF	TGCGCCAGCAGCTTGACGAGAGATGAGCAGTTCTTC
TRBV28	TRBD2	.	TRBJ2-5	CASSVHTSGALETQYF	TGTGCCAGCAGTGTACATACTAGCGGGGCCTTAGAGACCCAGTACTTC
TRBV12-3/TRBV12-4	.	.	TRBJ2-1	CASSLGDRNEQFF	TGTGCCAGCAGCCTCGGGGACCGCAATGAGCAGTTCTTC
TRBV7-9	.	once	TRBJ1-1	CASSLGQSTEAFF	TGTGCCAGCAGCTTAGGCCAGAGCACTGAAGCTTTCTTT
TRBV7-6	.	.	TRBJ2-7	CASSGGQSYEQYF	TGTGCCAGCAGCGGAGGACAGAGCTACGAGCAGTACTTC
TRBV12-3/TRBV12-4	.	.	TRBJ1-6	CASSFYTDSPLHF	TGTGCCAGCAGTTTCTATACGGATTCACCCCTCCACTTT
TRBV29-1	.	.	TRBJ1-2	CSVQRSYYGYTF	TGCAGCGTACAGCGTTCATACTATGGCTACACCTTC
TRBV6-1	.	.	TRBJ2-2	CASTPGLTQNTGELFF	TGTGCCAGCACCCCCGGGTTAACCCAGAACACCGGGGAGCTGTTTTTT
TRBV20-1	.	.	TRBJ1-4	CSAVPDTDEKLFF	TGCAGTGCCGTCCCGGACACTGATGAAAAACTGTTTTTT
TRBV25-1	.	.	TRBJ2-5	CASSRDTEETQYF	TGTGCCAGCAGTCGGGACACCGAAGAGACCCAGTACTTC
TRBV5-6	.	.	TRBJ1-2	CASSLRPVGGSYGYTF	TGTGCCAGCAGCTTGAGGCCCGTCGGCGGATCTTATGGCTACACCTTC
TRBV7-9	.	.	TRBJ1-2	CASSLISIYADTF	TGTGCCAGCAGCTTAATCAGCATCTATGCCGACACCTTC
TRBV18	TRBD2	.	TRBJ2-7	CASSPGTNEQYF	TGTGCCAGCTCACCTGGGACTAACGAGCAGTACTTC
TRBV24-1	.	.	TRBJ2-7	CATSAAYDISYEQYF	TGTGCCACCAGTGCAGCTTATGACATCTCCTACGAGCAGTACTTC
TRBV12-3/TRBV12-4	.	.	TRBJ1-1	CASSPGFDTSNTEAFF	TGTGCCAGCAGCCCAGGGTTCGATACTTCTAACACTGAAGCTTTCTTT
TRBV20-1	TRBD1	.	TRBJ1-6	CSAQRDSSYNSPLHF	TGCAGTGCCCAAAGGGACAGCTCCTATAATTCACCCCTCCACTTT
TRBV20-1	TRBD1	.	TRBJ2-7	CSAPDRGNYEQYF	TGCAGTGCCCCGGACAGGGGAAACTACGAGCAGTACTTC
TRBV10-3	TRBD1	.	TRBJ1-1	CAISDGGTGAFF	TGTGCCATCAGTGATGGGGGGACAGGAGCTTTCTTT
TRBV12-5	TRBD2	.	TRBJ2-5	CASGIYTHPLAGEQETQYF	TGTGCTAGTGGGATCTATACTCATCCACTAGCGGGAGAACAAGAGACCCAGTACTTC
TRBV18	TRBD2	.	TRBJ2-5	CASSPTLGEREYETQYF	TGTGCCAGCTCACCCACCTTGGGGGAGCGGGAGTACGAGACCCAGTACTTC
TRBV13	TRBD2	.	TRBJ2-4	CASSQGLAGGSKNIQYF	TGTGCCAGCAGCCAAGGACTAGCGGGGGGGTCCAAAAACATTCAGTACTTC
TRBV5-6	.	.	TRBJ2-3	CASSLVPDTQYF	TGTGCCAGCAGCTTAGTACCAGATACGCAGTATTTT
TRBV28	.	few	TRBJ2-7	CASSVGGSYEQYF	TGTGCCAGCAGTGTTGGGGGCTCCTACGAGCAGTACTTC
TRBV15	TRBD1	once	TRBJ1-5	CATSREGTASDQPQHF	TGTGCCACCAGCAGAGAAGGGACAGCCTCCGACCAGCCCCAGCATTTT
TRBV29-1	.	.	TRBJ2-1	CSVGQMEQFF	TGCAGCGTTGGACAGATGGAGCAGTTCTTC
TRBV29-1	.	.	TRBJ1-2	CSVYSTYGYTF	TGCAGCGTTTACAGCACCTATGGCTACACCTTC
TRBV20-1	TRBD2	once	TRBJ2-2	CSAPPTSGRSAGELFF	TGCAGTGCTCCCCCGACTAGCGGGAGGTCAGCCGGGGAGCTGTTTTTT
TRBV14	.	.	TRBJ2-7	CASSQEWGYEQYF	TGTGCCAGCAGCCAAGAGTGGGGTTACGAGCAGTACTTC